Shown below are 19 T cell receptor beta chains from a single sample sequenced in a study of cytomegalovirus exposure and HLA in healthy donors. 60 Vbeta and 13 Jbeta primers were used in PCR. Assay used: immunoSEQ multiplex PCR; TCRdb lists only in-frame clones, some missing. This table has 160,000 or so clones, 70% to 85% appearing once. Sequenced sample: PBMCs. All receptors come from a woman in her forties or fifties in good health and CMV-seropositive.

This clone has a single count. Relative to the germline gene, one junction end is altered; a read error may explain this. V gene TRBV7-9 combines with J gene TRBJ1-2, with 9 bases matching TRBD1. Germline V gene data show CDR1 as SEHNR and CDR2 as FQNEAQ (reference sequence). The CDR3 spans 17 residues. The CDR3 nucleotides read TGTTCCAGCAGCTTAGGTGTTTCGGGACAGGGTTTCTATGGCTACACCTTC. It specifies CSSSLGVSGQGFYGYTF. The full variable domain, with the rest looked up from reference TRBV7-9 and TRBJ1-2, is DTGVSQNPRHKITKRGQNVTFRCDPISEHNRLYWYRQTLGQGPEFLTYFQNEAQLEKSRLLSDRFSAERPKGSFSTLEIQRTEQGDSAMYLCSSSLGVSGQGFYGYTFGSGTRLTVV.

The chain has TRBV4-2 and TRBJ1-2; D call uncertain. V dropped 0 bases and J dropped 4 bases, with 18 bases sitting between them. CDR3 size: 17 residues. CDR1 LGHNA and CDR2 YNFKEQ come from the germline V gene. DNA of the CDR3: TGTGCCAGCAGCCAAGAGGAGTTTGGAGGGAGTCCCTATGGCTACACCTTC. It specifies CASSQEEFGGSPYGYTF.

This clone has a single count. The chain has TRBV7-3 and TRBJ2-2; a possible D gene is TRBD1 (5 bases). Germline V gene sequence: CDR1 SGHTA, CDR2 FQGTGA. V lost 1 base to trimming and J lost 7 bases, with 10 bases between them. This CDR3 is 14 amino acids long. CDR3 sequence (DNA): TGTGCCAGCAGCTTAAAGGGGAAGGTCGGGGAGCTGTTTTTT. It codes for CASSLKGKVGELFF.

This chain links TRBV19 with TRBJ2-1, with TRBD2 identical over 8 bases. Germline-derived CDR1 and CDR2 are LNHDA and SQIVND (reference sequence). The V and J ends lost 1 base and 13 bases, in that order; junction bases with no gene match: 12. This CDR3 contains 15 residues. CDR3: CASSIGLTGGARQFF. The CDR3 DNA reads as TGTGCCAGTAGTATAGGGTTGACGGGGGGGGCCCGTCAGTTCTTC.

Written as DNA, the CDR3 is TGTGCCAGCAGTGAATTGGTCAGGGGGATTTCGGTTAGTGAAAAACTGTTTTTT. It encodes CASSELVRGISVSEKLFF. This rearrangement joins TRBV6-1 to TRBJ1-4; TRBD1 agrees at 7 bases. The germline V gene has CDR1 MNHNS and CDR2 SASEGT. The V and J ends lost 2 bases and 7 bases, in that order; junction bases with no gene match: 16. The length of the CDR3 is 18 residues.

The V gene is TRBV29-1, the J gene TRBJ2-7; 8 bases line up with TRBD1. The CDR3 covers 16 residues. The junction had 8 bases not matched to a gene; V was cut back by 1 base and J by 0 bases. From germline, CDR1 is SQVTM and CDR2 ANQGSEA. CDR3 amino acids: CSVEVHRTGSSYEQYF. In nucleotides, the CDR3 is TGCAGCGTTGAAGTGCATCGGACAGGGAGCTCCTACGAGCAGTACTTC.

The V call is TRBV5-1, the J call TRBJ1-5, with TRBD1 matching over 8 bases. CDR1 is SGHRS and CDR2 is YFSETQ in the germline V gene. J lost 0 bases, V lost 4 bases, and 24 bases had no gene match. The CDR3 has 22 amino acids. The CDR3 sequence is CASSIARGPTGGTPYSNQPQHF. CDR3 DNA: TGCGCCAGCAGCATCGCCAGAGGTCCAACAGGGGGGACTCCTTATAGCAATCAGCCCCAGCATTTT. Supplemented by reference TRBV5-1 and TRBJ1-5, the full variable domain reads KAGVTQTPRYLIKTRGQQVTLSCSPISGHRSVSWYQQTPGQGLQFLFEYFSETQRNKGNFPGRFSGRQFSNSRSEMNVSTLELGDSALYLCASSIARGPTGGTPYSNQPQHFGDGTRLSIL.

The chain employs TRBV27 and TRBJ1-2; TRBD1 matches at 9 bases. Germline V gene lookup returns CDR1 MNHEY and CDR2 SMNVEV (reference sequence). V trimming: 5 bases; J trimming: 7 bases; junction bases outside the gene matches: 5. The CDR3 runs to 13 residues. CDR3 region: CASSLTGGLGYTF. Written as DNA, the CDR3 is TGTGCCAGCAGTCTCACAGGGGGCCTTGGCTACACCTTC.

This chain uses TRBV27 with TRBJ2-7; 12 bases agree with TRBD2. V gave up 5 bases and J gave up 0 bases; unmatched junction bases: 8. The CDR3 is made up of 17 amino acids. The germline CDR1 and CDR2 sequences are MNHEY and SMNVEV (reference sequence). DNA for the CDR3: TGTGCCAGCAGTCAGGCCGGACTAGCGGGGAGCTCCTACGAGCAGTACTTC. Protein sequence: CASSQAGLAGSSYEQYF.

The chain couples TRBV7-8 to TRBJ1-5, with TRBD1 as a possible D gene (6 bases). The CDR3 is 14 amino acids. Per the germline V gene, CDR1 is SGHVS and CDR2 is FQNEAQ. The V and J ends lost 5 bases and 9 bases respectively, with 17 bases between them. The CDR3 reads CASSPGTTDRPQHF. Here the CDR3 DNA reads TGTGCCAGCAGCCCCGGGACAACCGACAGGCCCCAGCATTTT.

Comments on this clone: Other DNA sequences in the sample encode the same CDR3. The rearrangement joins TRBV9 to TRBJ1-1, with 7 bases lining up with TRBD1. The ends lost 4 bases at V and 4 bases at J; junction bases unmatched: 10. The CDR3 is made up of 15 amino acids. Looked up from germline, CDR1 is SGDLS and CDR2 is YYNGEE. The CDR3 DNA reads TGTGCCAGCAGCTCAACAGGGGTGGGGGGCACTGAAGCTTTCTTT. Its translation: CASSSTGVGGTEAFF.

The chain joins TRBV6-6 to TRBJ2-5; possibly TRBD1 for D (5 bases). The end of the DNA is better explained by TRBJ2-7, so the J call may be wrong. The CDR3 extends over 11 amino acids. Germline-derived CDR1 and CDR2 are MNHNY and SVGAGI (reference sequence). For the CDR3, the DNA is TGTGCCAGCAGGCGACAGTACGAGCAGTACTTC. Its protein is CASRRQYEQYF.

The rearrangement links TRBV2 to TRBJ1-6; D uncertain. The CDR3 has 16 residues. Germline-derived CDR1 and CDR2 are SNHLY and FYNNEI. Between the trimmed V and J ends, which lost 0 bases and 6 bases, there was a span of 12 bases. The CDR3 here is CASSEAGNRANSPLHF. CDR3 nucleotides: TGTGCCAGCAGTGAAGCAGGAAACAGAGCTAATTCACCCCTCCACTTT.

The rearrangement links TRBV2 to TRBJ2-3; D perhaps matches TRBD1 (5 bases). Germline V gene sequence: CDR1 SNHLY, CDR2 FYNNEI. The ends were cut back, 5 bases at V and 7 bases at J, with 16 bases in the middle. This CDR3 is 14 amino acids long. The CDR3 region is CASSIQGLGNTQYF. CDR3 DNA sequence: TGTGCCAGCAGTATCCAGGGTCTAGGGAATACGCAGTATTTT.

V and J are TRBV7-2 and TRBJ2-3; TRBD1 might be the D (6 bases). Trimming cost V 2 bases and J 1 base, with 10 bases left between them. Germline CDR1 is SGHTA and CDR2 is FQGNSA. The CDR3 totals 15 residues. DNA of the CDR3: TGTGCCAGCAGCTTAACAGGGTCCGGCACAGATACGCAGTATTTT. It specifies CASSLTGSGTDTQYF.

This clone was observed once. The gene calls are TRBV6-5 and TRBJ1-2, with D tentatively TRBD1 (5 bases). This CDR3 has 12 residues. V lost 7 bases and J 8 bases, leaving 14 bases between the germline ends. CDR1 is MNHEY and CDR2 is SVGAGI in the germline V gene. The CDR3 loop is CASTHPGEGYTF. CDR3 coding DNA: TGTGCCAGCACTCACCCGGGGGAAGGCTACACCTTC.

This CDR3 is CASSADFSGNTIYF. In DNA form, the CDR3 reads TGTGCCAGCAGTGCAGATTTCTCTGGAAACACCATATATTTT. The chain uses TRBV6-5 and TRBJ1-3, with D unresolved. This CDR3 has 14 residues. Germline lookup yields CDR1 MNHEY and CDR2 SVGAGI. Trimming cost V 5 bases and J 0 bases, with 8 bases left between them.

This clone has just one count. The chain couples TRBV10-2 to TRBJ2-4; possibly TRBD1 for D (5 bases). Trimming pared 6 bases from V and 8 bases from J, leaving 8 bases between. CDR1 WSHSY and CDR2 SAAADI come from the germline V gene. The CDR3 has 11 amino acids. In nucleotides, the CDR3 is TGCGCCAGCAGCCAACAGGACATTCAGTACTTC. Residues: CASSQQDIQYF.

The genes are TRBV20-1 and TRBJ1-2; D is ambiguous. CDR1 DFQATT and CDR2 SNEGSKA come from the germline V gene (reference sequence). This CDR3 is built from 11 residues. V gave up 0 bases and J gave up 8 bases, with 7 bases separating them. The CDR3 sequence: CSAREPGGYTF. DNA of the CDR3: TGCAGTGCTAGAGAGCCCGGGGGCTACACCTTC.